Shown below are 5 T cell receptor beta chains from a single sample sequenced in a study of T cells in Graves' hyperthyroidism and ophthalmopathy. Amplification of TCR beta CDR3 regions used RNA as the template. TCR CDR3 regions were first amplified by RT-PCR with HTBI primers. One entry per CDR3 protein results from TCRdb running MiXCR on the multiplex PCR reads. The sample has 640,000 or so distinct CDR3 sequences, 13% to 15% seen once; the top ten hold roughly 7%. What was sequenced was blood. Receptors originate from a woman younger than 30 with Graves' ophthalmopathy.

Note on this clonotype: Possible read error: a much larger clone is one base away. The V and J genes are TRBV7-2 and TRBJ1-5; D perhaps matches TRBD1 (6 bases). This CDR3 has 15 residues. The V gene's germline CDR1 is SGHTA and CDR2 FQGNSA. The germline V and J ends were trimmed by 2 bases and 5 bases, with 13 bases remaining between them. CDR3 in DNA: TGTGCCAGCAGCTTAACCGCAGGGGTAGATCAGCCCCAGCATTTT. Its translation: CASSLTAGVDQPQHF.

This clonotype was detected a few times. The gene calls are TRBV11-1 and TRBJ2-7, with 12 bases matching TRBD1. J was trimmed by 2 bases and V by 5 bases; bases with no gene match: 7. This CDR3 spans 16 amino acids. CDR1 and CDR2 (germline): SGHAT, FQDESV (reference sequence). CDR3 protein: CASSLRGTGGAYEQYF. Here the CDR3 DNA reads TGTGCCAGCAGCCTTCGTGGGACAGGGGGCGCCTACGAGCAGTACTTC.

This clonotype was observed at least ten times. The chain couples TRBV12-3 or TRBV12-4 to TRBJ2-7; possibly TRBD2 for D (6 bases). Trimming shortened V by 3 bases and J by 7 bases, and 13 bases separated the two germline ends. This CDR3 contains 13 residues. Here the CDR3 DNA reads TGTGCCAGCAGTTTCGGCAGGGCGGGGGAGCAGTACTTC. Translated: CASSFGRAGEQYF.

The table lists this clonotype with many counts. The chain joins TRBV28 to TRBJ2-1, with TRBD1 as a possible D gene (6 bases). Per the germline V gene, CDR1 is MDHEN and CDR2 is SYDVKM. Trimming removed 6 bases from V and 2 bases from J, with 17 bases in between. The CDR3 length is 16 residues. The CDR3 DNA follows: TGTGCCAGCAGGCGCCATACAGGGAGTACCTACAATGAGCAGTTCTTC. The encoded protein is CASRRHTGSTYNEQFF.

This clonotype was observed many times. V is TRBV5-1 and J is TRBJ2-7; weak D call: TRBD2 (5 bases). Germline CDR1 reads SGHRS; CDR2 reads YFSETQ. With 1 base removed from V and 2 bases from J, the gap between germline ends came to 13 bases. The CDR3 has 15 residues. The CDR3 is CASSLLRGPPYEQYF. CDR3 nucleotides: TGCGCCAGCAGCTTGCTCCGGGGTCCCCCCTACGAGCAGTACTTC.